Only a few counts were recorded for the clone carrying this T cell receptor (beta chain). The data were taken from a study of identical twins. TCRdb re-called the 5' RACE reads with MiXCR, one entry per CDR3 protein. The data contain just over 450,000 distinct CDR3 sequences, approximately 14% of them singletons. Germline loops: CDR1 SGHRS, CDR2 YFSETQ. The CDR3 contains 13 residues. V lost 2 bases and J 9 bases, leaving 12 bases between the germline ends. These data also featured in a second study, about yellow fever vaccine responses in identical twins.

The clonotype was recovered from a young woman in good health. The material sequenced was CD4+ T cells sorted from blood. The chain combines TRBV5-1 with TRBJ2-1, with a tentative D call TRBD1 (6 bases). The CDR3 DNA sequence: TGCGCCAGCAGCTTCGTGAGGGGGAGTGAGCAGTTCTTC. Translating gives CASSFVRGSEQFF.